These 3 T cell receptor beta chains share one sample of origin, sequenced in a study of blood T cell repertoires in COVID-19. Sequenced by immunoSEQ multiplex PCR; TCRdb stores in-frame clones only, minus some. This table has about 110,000 clones, approximately 78% appearing once. Sequenced sample: peripheral blood. These receptors all stem from an older man with acute or convalescent COVID-19.

This sequence joins TRBV5-4 and TRBJ2-1, with TRBD1 identical over 8 bases. This CDR3 is built from 15 residues. From germline, CDR1 is SGHNT and CDR2 YYREEE (reference sequence). The ends lost 4 bases at V and 2 bases at J; junction bases unmatched: 5. CDR3 DNA: TGTGCCAGCAGCCATACAGGGGGTACCTACAATGAGCAGTTCTTC. Protein sequence: CASSHTGGTYNEQFF.

This chain joins TRBV28 and TRBJ2-1; TRBD1 might be the D (6 bases). The germline CDR1 and CDR2 sequences are MDHEN and SYDVKM. V was pared by 5 bases and J by 15 bases, with 20 bases between. This CDR3 has 13 residues. The CDR3 coding sequence is TGTGCCAGCAGTGGCCCGGAGTCAGGACAGACGTTCTTC. Translating gives CASSGPESGQTFF.

The rearrangement joins TRBV5-8 to TRBJ2-7; D possibly corresponds to TRBD2 (5 bases). Germline values: CDR1 SGHTS, CDR2 YDEGEE. The V gene lost 3 bases and the J gene lost 0 bases, with 10 bases spanning the gap. The CDR3 is 14 residues long. The CDR3 coding sequence is TGTGCCAGCAGCTCGTACGGGATCTCCTACGAGCAGTACTTC. Its protein is CASSSYGISYEQYF.